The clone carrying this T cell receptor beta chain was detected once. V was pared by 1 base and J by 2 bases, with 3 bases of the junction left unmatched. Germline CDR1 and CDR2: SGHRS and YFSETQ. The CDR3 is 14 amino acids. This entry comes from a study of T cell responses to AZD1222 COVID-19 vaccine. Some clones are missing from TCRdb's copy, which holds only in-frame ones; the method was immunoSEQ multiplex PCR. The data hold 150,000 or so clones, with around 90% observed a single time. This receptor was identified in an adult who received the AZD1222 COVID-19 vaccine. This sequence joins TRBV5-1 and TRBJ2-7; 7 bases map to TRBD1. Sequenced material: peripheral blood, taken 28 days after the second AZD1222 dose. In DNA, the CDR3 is TGCGCCAGCAGCTTGAGGGGGCAGACCTACGAGCAGTACTTC. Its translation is CASSLRGQTYEQYF.